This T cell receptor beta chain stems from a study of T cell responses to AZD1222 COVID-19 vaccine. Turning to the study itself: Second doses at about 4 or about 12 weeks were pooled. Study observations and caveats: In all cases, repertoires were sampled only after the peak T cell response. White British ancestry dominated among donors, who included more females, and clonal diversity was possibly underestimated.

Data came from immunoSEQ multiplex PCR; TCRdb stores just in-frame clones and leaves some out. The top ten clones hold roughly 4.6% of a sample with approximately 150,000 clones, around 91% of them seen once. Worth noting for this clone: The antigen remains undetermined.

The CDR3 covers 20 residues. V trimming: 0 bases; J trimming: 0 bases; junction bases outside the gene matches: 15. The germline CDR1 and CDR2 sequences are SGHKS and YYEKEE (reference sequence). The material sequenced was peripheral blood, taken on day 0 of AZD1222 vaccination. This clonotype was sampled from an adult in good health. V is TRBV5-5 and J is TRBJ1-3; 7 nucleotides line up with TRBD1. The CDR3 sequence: CASSLVGQGDSIRSGNTIYF. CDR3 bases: TGTGCCAGCAGCTTGGTTGGGCAGGGGGACTCGATACGCTCTGGAAACACCATATATTTT. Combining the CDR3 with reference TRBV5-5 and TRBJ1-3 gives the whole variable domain DAGVTQSPTHLIKTRGQQVTLRCSPISGHKSVSWYQQVLGQGPQFIFQYYEKEERGRGNFPDRFSARQFPNYSSELNVNALLLGDSALYLCASSLVGQGDSIRSGNTIYFGEGSWLTVV.